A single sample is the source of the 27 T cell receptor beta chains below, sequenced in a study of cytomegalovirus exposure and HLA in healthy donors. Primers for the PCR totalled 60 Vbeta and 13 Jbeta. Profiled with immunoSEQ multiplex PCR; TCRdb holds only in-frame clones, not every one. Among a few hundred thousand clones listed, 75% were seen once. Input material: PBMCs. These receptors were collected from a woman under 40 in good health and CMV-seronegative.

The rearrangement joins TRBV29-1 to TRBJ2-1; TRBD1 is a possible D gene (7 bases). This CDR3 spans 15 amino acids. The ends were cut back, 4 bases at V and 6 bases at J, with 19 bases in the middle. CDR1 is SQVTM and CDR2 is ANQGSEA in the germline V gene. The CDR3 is CSVGAGGTPPNEQFF. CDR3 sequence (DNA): TGCAGCGTTGGGGCAGGGGGGACCCCCCCCAATGAGCAGTTCTTC.

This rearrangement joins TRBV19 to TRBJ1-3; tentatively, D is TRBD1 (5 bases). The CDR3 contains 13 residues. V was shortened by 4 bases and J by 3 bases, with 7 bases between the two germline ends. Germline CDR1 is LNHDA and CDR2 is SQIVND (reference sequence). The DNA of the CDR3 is TGTGCCAGTAGTACCAGGGATGGAAACACCATATATTTT. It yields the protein CASSTRDGNTIYF.

The CDR3 DNA sequence: TGTGCCAGCAGCCCGCGGGATTCCTACAATGAGCAGTTCTTC. Residues: CASSPRDSYNEQFF. The V gene is TRBV7-9, the J gene TRBJ2-1; possibly TRBD2 for D (6 bases). The CDR3 is 14 residues long. V was pared by 5 bases and J by 1 base, with 9 bases between. Germline V gene data show CDR1 as SEHNR and CDR2 as FQNEAQ (reference sequence).

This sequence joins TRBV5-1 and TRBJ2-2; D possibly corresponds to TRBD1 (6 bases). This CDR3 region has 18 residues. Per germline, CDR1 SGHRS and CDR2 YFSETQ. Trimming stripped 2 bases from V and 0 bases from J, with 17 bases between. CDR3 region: CASSLRQQGTSNTGELFF. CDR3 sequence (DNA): TGCGCCAGCAGCTTAAGACAACAGGGAACTTCGAACACCGGGGAGCTGTTTTTT.

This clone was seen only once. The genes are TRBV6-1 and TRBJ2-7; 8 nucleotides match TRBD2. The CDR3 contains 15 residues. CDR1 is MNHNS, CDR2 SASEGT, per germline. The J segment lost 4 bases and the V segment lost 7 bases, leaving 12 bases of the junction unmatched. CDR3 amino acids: CASNPTSGVAYEQYF. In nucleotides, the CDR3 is TGTGCCAGCAACCCAACTAGCGGAGTAGCATACGAGCAGTACTTC.

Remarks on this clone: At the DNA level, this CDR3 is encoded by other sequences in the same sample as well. DNA of the CDR3: TGTGCCAGCAGTTATTCCAGCGGGGCTGGAACTGAAGCTTTCTTT. This codes for CASSYSSGAGTEAFF. V and J are TRBV6-5 and TRBJ1-1, with a possible D match to TRBD1 (5 bases). The V gene's germline CDR1 is MNHEY and CDR2 SVGAGI. V lost 3 bases to trimming and J lost 5 bases, with 16 bases between them. This CDR3 is 15 amino acids long.

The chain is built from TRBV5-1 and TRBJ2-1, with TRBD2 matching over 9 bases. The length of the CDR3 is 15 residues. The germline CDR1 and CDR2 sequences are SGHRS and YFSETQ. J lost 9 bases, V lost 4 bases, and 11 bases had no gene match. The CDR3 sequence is CASSIDLAGVSEQFF. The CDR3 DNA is TGCGCCAGCAGCATAGACTTAGCGGGAGTAAGTGAGCAGTTCTTC.

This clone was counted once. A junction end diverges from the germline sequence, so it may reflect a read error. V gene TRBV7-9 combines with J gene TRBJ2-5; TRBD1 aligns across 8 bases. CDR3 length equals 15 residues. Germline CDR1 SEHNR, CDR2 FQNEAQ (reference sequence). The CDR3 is CSSNNPDRAGETQYF. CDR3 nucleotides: TGTTCCAGCAATAATCCGGACAGGGCGGGAGAGACCCAGTACTTC.

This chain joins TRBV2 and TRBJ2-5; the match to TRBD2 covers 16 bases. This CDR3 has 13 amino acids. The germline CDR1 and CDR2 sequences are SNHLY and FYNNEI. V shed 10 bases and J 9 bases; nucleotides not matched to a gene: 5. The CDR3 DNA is TGTGCCACCGGGACTAGCGGGGGGGGGCCCCAGTACTTC. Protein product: CATGTSGGGPQYF.

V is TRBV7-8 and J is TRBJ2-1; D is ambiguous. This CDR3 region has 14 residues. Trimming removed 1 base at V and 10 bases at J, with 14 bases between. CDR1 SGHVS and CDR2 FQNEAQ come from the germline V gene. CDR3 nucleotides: TGTGCCAGCAGCTTAGTCTCGCCGGCACAGGAGCAGTTCTTC. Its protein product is CASSLVSPAQEQFF.

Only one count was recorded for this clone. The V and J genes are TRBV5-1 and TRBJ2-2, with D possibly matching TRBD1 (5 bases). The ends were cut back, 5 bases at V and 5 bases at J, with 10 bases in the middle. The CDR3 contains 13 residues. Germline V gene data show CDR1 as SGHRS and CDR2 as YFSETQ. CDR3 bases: TGCGCCAGCAGTTTACAGGAGACCGGGGAGCTGTTTTTT. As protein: CASSLQETGELFF.

The DNA for the CDR3 is TGTGCCAGCAGCCAGGGGGGACAGGGCAGTCGGCGCTACACCTTC. Its translation is CASSQGGQGSRRYTF. The chain uses TRBV9 and TRBJ1-2; 9 bases fit TRBD1. The CDR3 is 15 residues long. The germline V gene encodes CDR1 SGDLS and CDR2 YYNGEE. J gave up 9 bases and V 4 bases, and 13 bases lay outside the gene matches.

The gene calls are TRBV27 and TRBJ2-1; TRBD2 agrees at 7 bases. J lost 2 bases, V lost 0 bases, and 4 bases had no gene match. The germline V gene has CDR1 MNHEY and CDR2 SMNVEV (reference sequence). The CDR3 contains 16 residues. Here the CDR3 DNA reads TGTGCCAGCAGTTTATCGGGAGGGTTCACCTACAATGAGCAGTTCTTC. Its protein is CASSLSGGFTYNEQFF.

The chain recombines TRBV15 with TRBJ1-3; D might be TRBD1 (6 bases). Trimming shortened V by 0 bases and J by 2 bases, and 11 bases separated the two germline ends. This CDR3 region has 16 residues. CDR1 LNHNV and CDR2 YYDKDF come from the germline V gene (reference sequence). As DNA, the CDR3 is TGTGCCACCAGCAGAGACAGGGGCCCCGCTGGAAACACCATATATTTT. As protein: CATSRDRGPAGNTIYF. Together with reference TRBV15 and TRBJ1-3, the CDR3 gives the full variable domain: DAMVIQNPRYQVTQFGKPVTLSCSQTLNHNVMYWYQQKSSQAPKLLFHYYDKDFNNEADTPDNFQSRRPNTSFCFLDIRSPGLGDTAMYLCATSRDRGPAGNTIYFGEGSWLTVV.

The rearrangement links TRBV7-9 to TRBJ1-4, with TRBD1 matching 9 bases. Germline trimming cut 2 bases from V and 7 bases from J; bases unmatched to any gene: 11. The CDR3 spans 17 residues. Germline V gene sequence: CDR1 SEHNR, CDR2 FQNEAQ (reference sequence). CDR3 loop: CASSLFTGGELGEKLFF. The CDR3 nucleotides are TGTGCCAGCAGCTTATTCACAGGGGGCGAGTTGGGTGAAAAACTGTTTTTT.

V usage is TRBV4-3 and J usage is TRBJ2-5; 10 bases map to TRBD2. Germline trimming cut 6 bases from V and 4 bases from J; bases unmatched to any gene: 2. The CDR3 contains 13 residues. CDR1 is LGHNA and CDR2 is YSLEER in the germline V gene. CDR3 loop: CASSRLAGETQYF. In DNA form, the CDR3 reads TGCGCCAGCAGTCGACTAGCGGGAGAGACCCAGTACTTC.

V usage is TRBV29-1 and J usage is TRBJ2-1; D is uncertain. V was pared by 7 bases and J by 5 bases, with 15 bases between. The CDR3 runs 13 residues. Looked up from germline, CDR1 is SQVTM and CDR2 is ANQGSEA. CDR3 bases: TGCAGCGCCCGGGTCATCGGCGACAATGAGCAGTTCTTC. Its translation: CSARVIGDNEQFF.

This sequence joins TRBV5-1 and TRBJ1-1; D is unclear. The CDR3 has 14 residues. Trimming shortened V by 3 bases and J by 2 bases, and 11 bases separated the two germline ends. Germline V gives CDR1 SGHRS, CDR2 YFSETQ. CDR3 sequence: CASSSSLLNTEAFF. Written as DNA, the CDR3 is TGCGCCAGCAGCTCCTCCCTATTAAACACTGAAGCTTTCTTT.

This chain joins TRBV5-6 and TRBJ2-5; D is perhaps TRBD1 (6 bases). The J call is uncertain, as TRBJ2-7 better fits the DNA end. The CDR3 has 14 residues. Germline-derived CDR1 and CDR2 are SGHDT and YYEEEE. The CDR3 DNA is TGTGCCAGCAGCTTTGAAGGGGCAGGGGTCGAGCAGTACTTC. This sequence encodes CASSFEGAGVEQYF.

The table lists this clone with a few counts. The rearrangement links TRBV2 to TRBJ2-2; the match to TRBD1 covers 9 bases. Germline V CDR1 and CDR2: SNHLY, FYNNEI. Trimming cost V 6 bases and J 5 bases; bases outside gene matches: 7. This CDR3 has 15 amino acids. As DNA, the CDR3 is TGTGCCAGCAGCGTCGGGACAGGGTGGACCGGGGAGCTGTTTTTT. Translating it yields CASSVGTGWTGELFF.

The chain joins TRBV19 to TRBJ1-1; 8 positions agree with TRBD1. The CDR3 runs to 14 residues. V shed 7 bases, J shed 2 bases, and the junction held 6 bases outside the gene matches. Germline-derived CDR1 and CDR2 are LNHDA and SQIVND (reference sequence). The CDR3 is CASTFGQGNTEAFF. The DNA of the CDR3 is TGTGCCAGTACTTTCGGACAGGGAAACACTGAAGCTTTCTTT.

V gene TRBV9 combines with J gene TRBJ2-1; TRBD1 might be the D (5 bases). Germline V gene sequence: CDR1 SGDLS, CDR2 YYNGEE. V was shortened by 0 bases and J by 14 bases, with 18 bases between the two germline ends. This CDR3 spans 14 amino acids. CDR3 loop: CASSVEWQGYTKFF. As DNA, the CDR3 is TGTGCCAGCAGCGTAGAGTGGCAGGGTTATACTAAGTTCTTC.

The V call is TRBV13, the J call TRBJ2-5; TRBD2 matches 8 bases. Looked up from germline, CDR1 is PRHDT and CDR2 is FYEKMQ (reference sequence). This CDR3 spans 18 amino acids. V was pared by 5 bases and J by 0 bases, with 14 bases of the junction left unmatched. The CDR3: CASSPPPRGGRHQETQYF. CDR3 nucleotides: TGTGCCAGCAGCCCCCCCCCTCGCGGGGGGAGACACCAAGAGACCCAGTACTTC. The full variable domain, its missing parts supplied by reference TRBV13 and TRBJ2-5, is AAGVIQSPRHLIKEKRETATLKCYPIPRHDTVYWYQQGPGQDPQFLISFYEKMQSDKGSIPDRFSAQQFSDYHSELNMSSLELGDSALYFCASSPPPRGGRHQETQYFGPGTRLLVL.

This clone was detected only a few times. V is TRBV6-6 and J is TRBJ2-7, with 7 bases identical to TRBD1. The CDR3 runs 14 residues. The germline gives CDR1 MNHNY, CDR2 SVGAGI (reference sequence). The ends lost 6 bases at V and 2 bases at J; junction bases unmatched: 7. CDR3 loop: CASSPRQGPYEQYF. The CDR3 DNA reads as TGTGCCAGCAGCCCTAGACAGGGACCCTACGAGCAGTACTTC.

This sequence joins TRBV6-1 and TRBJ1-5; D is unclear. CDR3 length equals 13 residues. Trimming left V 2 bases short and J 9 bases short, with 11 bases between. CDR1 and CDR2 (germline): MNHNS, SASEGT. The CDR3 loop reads CASSESRNLPQHF. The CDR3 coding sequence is TGTGCCAGCAGTGAAAGCCGAAACTTGCCCCAGCATTTT.

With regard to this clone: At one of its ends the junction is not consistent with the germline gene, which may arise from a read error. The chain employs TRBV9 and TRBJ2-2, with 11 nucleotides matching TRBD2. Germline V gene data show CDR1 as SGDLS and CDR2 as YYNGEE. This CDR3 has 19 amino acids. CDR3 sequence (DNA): TGTGCCAGCAACGTACTCAGTGGCCTAGCGGGAGGAATCACCGGGGAGCTGTTTTTT. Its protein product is CASNVLSGLAGGITGELFF.

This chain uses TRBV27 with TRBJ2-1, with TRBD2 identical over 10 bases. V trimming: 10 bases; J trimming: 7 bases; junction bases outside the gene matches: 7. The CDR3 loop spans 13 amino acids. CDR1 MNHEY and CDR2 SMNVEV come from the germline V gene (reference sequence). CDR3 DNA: TGTGCCACCCAGCGGGGGGGAAGGAATGAGCAGTTCTTC. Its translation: CATQRGGRNEQFF.